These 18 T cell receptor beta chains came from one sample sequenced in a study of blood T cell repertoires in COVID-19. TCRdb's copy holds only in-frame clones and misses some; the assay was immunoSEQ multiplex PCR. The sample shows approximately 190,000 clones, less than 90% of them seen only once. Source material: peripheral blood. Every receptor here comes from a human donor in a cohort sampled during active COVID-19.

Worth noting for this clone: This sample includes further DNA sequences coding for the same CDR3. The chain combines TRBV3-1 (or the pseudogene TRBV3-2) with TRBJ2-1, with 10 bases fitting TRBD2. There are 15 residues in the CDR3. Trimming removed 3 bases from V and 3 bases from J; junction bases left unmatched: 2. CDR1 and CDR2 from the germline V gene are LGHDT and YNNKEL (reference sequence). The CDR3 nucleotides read TGTGCCAGCAGCCAGAGACTAGCGGGCTACAATGAGCAGTTCTTC. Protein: CASSQRLAGYNEQFF.

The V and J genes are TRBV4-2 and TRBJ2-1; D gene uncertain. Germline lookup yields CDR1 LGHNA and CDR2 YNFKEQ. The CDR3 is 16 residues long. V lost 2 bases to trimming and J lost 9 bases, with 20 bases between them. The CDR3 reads CASSQMPVGLAAEQFF. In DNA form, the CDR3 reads TGTGCCAGCAGCCAAATGCCGGTCGGATTAGCCGCTGAGCAGTTCTTC.

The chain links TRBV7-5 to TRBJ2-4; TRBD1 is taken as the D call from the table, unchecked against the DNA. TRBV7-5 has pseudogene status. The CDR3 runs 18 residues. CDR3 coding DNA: TGTGCCAGAAGCTTAGCCGGCTCGGACAGGGCGCCGAAAAACATTCAGTACTTC. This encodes CARSLAGSDRAPKNIQYF.

The CDR3 nucleotides are TGTGCCAGTAGCCTCACAGGGCCCGGGGCCAACGTCCTGACTTTC. Its protein product is CASSLTGPGANVLTF. The chain links TRBV19 to TRBJ2-6; perhaps TRBD1 as D (6 bases). This CDR3 is 15 amino acids long. Looked up from germline, CDR1 is LNHDA and CDR2 is SQIVND (reference sequence). V lost 6 bases and J lost 4, with 13 bases in between.

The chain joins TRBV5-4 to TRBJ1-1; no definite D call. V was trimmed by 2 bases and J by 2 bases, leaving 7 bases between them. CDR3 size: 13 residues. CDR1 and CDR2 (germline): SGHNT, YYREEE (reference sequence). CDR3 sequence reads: CASSFPPNTEAFF. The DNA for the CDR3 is TGTGCCAGCAGCTTTCCTCCTAACACTGAAGCTTTCTTT.

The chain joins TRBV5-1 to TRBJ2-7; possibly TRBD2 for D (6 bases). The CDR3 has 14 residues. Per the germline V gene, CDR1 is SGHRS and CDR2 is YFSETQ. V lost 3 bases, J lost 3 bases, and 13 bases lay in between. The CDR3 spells CASSSGGAGYEQYF. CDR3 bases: TGCGCCAGCAGCTCCGGCGGGGCAGGCTACGAGCAGTACTTC. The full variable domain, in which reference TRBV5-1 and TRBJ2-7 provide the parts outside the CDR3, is KAGVTQTPRYLIKTRGQQVTLSCSPISGHRSVSWYQQTPGQGLQFLFEYFSETQRNKGNFPGRFSGRQFSNSRSEMNVSTLELGDSALYLCASSSGGAGYEQYFGPGTRLTVT.

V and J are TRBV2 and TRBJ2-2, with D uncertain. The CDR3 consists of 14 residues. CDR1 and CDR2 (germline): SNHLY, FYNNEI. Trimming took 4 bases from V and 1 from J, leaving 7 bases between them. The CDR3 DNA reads TGTGCCAGCAGTGTTACCAGGAACACCGGGGAGCTGTTTTTT. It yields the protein CASSVTRNTGELFF. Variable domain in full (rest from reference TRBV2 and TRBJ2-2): EPEVTQTPSHQVTQMGQEVILRCVPISNHLYFYWYRQILGQKVEFLVSFYNNEISEKSEIFDDQFSVERPDGSNFTLKIRSTKLEDSAMYFCASSVTRNTGELFFGEGSRLTVL.

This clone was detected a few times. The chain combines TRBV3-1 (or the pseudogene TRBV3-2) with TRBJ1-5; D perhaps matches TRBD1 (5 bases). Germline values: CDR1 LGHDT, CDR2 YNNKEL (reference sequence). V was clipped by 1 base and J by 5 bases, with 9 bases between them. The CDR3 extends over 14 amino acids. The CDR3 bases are TGTGCCAGCAGCCAAGGTCCAGGGTATCAGCCCCAGCATTTT. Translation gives CASSQGPGYQPQHF.

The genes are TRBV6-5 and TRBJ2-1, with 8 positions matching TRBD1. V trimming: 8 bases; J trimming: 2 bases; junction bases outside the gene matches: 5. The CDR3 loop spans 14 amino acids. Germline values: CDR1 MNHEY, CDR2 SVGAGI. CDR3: CASSDRVAYNEQFF. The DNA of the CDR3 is TGTGCCAGCTCGGACAGGGTCGCCTACAATGAGCAGTTCTTC.

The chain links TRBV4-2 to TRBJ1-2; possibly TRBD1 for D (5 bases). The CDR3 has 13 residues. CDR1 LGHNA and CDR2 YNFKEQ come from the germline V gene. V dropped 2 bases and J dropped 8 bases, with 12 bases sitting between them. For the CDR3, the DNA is TGTGCCAGCAGCCAAATGGGGCTAGGGGGCTACACCTTC. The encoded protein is CASSQMGLGGYTF.

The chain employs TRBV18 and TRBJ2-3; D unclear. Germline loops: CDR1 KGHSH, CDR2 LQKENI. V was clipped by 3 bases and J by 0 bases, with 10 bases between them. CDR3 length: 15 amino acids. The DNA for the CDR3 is TGTGCCAGCTCACCCGGATACGGGAGCACAGATACGCAGTATTTT. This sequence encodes CASSPGYGSTDTQYF.

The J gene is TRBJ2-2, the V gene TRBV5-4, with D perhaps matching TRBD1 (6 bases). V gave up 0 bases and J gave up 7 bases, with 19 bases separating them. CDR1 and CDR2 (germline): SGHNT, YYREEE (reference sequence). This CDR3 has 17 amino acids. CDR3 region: CASSLGGPQGTNGELFF. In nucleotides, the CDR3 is TGTGCCAGCAGCTTGGGGGGACCGCAGGGGACCAACGGGGAGCTGTTTTTT.

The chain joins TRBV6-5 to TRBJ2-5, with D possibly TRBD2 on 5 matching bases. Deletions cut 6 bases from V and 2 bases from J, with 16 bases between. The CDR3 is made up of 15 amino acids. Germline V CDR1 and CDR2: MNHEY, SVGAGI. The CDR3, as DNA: TGTGCCAGCAGCCCCGGGTGGGGAGTACAAGAGACCCAGTACTTC. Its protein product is CASSPGWGVQETQYF.

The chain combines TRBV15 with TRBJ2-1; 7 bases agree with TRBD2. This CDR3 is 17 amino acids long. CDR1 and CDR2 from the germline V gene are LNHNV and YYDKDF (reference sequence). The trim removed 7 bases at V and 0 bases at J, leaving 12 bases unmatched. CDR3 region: CATIRGRGVGSYNEQFF. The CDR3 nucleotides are TGTGCCACCATTAGGGGACGGGGGGTCGGCTCCTACAATGAGCAGTTCTTC.

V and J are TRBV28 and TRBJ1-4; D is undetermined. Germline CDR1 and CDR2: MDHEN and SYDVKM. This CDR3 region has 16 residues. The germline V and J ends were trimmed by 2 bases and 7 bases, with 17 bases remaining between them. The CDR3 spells CASSLNPFRRGEKLFF. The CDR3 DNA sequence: TGTGCCAGCAGTTTAAACCCCTTCCGCCGGGGTGAAAAACTGTTTTTT.

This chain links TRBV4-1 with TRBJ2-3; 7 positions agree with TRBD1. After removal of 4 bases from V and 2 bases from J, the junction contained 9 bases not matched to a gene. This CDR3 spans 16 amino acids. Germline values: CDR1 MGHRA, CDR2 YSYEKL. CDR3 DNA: TGCGCCAGCAGCCCCGGAGGACAGGTTTACACAGATACGCAGTATTTT. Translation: CASSPGGQVYTDTQYF.

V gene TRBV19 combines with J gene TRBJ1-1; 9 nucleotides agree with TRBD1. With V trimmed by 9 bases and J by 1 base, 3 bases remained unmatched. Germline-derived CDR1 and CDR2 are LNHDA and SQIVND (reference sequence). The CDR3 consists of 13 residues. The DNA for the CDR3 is TGTGCCAGCCGGACAGGGGCGAACACTGAAGCTTTCTTT. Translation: CASRTGANTEAFF.

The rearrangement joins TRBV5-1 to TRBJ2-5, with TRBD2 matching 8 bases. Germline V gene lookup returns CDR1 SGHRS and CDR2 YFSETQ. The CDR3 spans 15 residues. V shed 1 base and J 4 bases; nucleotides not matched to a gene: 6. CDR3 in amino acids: CASSLWSGRIETQYF. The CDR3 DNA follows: TGCGCCAGCAGCTTGTGGAGCGGGAGAATAGAGACCCAGTACTTC. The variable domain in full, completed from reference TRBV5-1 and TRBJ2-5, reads KAGVTQTPRYLIKTRGQQVTLSCSPISGHRSVSWYQQTPGQGLQFLFEYFSETQRNKGNFPGRFSGRQFSNSRSEMNVSTLELGDSALYLCASSLWSGRIETQYFGPGTRLLVL.